This T cell receptor beta chain derives from a study of T cells expressing NK-cell markers. Across the study: Obtained from sorted CD3+CD56+NKG2C+, CD3+CD56+NKG2C- and CD3+CD56-NKG2C+ T cells were the TCR beta repertoires. Most of the eight sequenced donors were classified as HCMV-seropositive, and one was classified as seronegative. Regarding the study as a whole: The CD3+CD56-NKG2C+ fraction was also led by these clonotypes in a few donors.

About this clonotype itself: Antigen unknown.

Template switching by 5'RACE with UMIs generated the TCR beta cDNA. For each CDR3 protein, TCRdb gives one entry from its re-call of the 5' RACE reads, without DNA. The sample has hundreds of thousands of distinct CDR3 sequences, and its top ten clones hold 6% to 9.5%. CDR1 is DFQATT, CDR2 SNEGSKA, per germline (reference sequence). The CDR3 totals 15 residues. Material for sequencing was blood T cells: a sorted CD56 or NKG2C T cell subset, CD4+ or CD8+ T cells, or bulk PBMC T cells (not recorded which). This receptor was taken from a woman aged 18 to 75 in good health. The chain couples TRBV20-1 to TRBJ2-1; the D call from TCRdb, TRBD1, cannot be confirmed without DNA. The CDR3: CSARDPRQGLNEQFF.